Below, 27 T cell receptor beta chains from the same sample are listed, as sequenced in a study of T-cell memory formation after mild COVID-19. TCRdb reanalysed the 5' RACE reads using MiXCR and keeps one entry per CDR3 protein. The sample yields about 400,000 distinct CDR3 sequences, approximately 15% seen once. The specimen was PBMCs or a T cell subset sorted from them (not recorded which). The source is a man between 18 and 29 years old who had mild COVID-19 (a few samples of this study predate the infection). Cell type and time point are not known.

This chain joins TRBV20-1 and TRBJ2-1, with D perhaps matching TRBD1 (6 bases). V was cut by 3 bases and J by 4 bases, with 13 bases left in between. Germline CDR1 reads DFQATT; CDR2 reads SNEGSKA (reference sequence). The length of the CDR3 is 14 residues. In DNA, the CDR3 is TGCAGTGCTAGGGCCAGGGGAACTTACAATGAGCAGTTCTTC. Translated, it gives CSARARGTYNEQFF.

CDR3 sequence reads: CASSHRQGHEQYF. The CDR3, as DNA: TGTGCCAGCAGCCATCGACAGGGCCACGAGCAGTACTTC. This sequence joins TRBV7-9 and TRBJ2-7; 7 nucleotides align to TRBD1. CDR3 length equals 13 residues. Germline lookup yields CDR1 SEHNR and CDR2 FQNEAQ (reference sequence). Trimming took 5 bases from V and 5 from J; bases not matched to a gene: 6.

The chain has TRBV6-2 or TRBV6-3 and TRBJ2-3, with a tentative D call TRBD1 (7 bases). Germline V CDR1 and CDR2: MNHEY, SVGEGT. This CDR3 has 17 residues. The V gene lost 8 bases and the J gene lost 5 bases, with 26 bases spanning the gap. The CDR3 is CASPLPPVQGGKDTQYF. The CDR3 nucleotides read TGTGCCAGCCCACTACCCCCCGTGCAGGGGGGCAAAGATACGCAGTATTTT.

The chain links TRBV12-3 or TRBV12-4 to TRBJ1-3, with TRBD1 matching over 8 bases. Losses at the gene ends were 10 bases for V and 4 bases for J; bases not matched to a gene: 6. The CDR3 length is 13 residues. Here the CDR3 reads CATYRGGGNTIYF. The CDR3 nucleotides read TGTGCCACCTACAGGGGGGGCGGAAACACCATATATTTT.

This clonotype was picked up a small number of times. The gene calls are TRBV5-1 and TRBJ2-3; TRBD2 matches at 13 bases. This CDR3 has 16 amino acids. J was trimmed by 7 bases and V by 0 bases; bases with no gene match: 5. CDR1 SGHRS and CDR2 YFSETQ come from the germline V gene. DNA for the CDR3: TGCGCCAGCAGCTTGGGGACTAGCGGGGGAAGAAATACGCAGTATTTT. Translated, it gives CASSLGTSGGRNTQYF.

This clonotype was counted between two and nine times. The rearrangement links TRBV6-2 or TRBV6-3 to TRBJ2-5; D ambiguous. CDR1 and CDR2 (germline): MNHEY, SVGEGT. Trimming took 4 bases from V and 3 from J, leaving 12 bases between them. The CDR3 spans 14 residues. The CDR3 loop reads CASSSEPLKETQYF. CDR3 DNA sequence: TGTGCCAGCAGTTCCGAACCATTAAAAGAGACCCAGTACTTC.

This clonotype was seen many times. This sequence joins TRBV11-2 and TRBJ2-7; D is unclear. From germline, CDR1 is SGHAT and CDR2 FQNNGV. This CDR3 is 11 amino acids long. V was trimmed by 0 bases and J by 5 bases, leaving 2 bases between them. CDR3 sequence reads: CASSLENEQYF. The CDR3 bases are TGTGCCAGCAGCTTAGAAAACGAGCAGTACTTC.

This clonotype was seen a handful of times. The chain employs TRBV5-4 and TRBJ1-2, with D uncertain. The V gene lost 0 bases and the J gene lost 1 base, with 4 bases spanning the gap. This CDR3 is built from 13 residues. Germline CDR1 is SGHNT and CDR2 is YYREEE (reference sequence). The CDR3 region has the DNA TGTGCCAGCAGCTTGGGGGTTAACTATGGCTACACCTTC. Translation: CASSLGVNYGYTF.

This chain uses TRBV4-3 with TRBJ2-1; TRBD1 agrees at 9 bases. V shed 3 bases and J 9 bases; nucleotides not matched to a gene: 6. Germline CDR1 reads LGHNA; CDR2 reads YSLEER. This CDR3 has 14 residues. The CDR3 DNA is TGCGCCAGCAGCCACGGAACAGGGGGCGGTGAGCAGTTCTTC. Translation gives CASSHGTGGGEQFF.

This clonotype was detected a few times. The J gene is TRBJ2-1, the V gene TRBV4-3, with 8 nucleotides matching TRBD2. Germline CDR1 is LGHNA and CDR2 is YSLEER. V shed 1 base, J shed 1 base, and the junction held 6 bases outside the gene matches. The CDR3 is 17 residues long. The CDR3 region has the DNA TGCGCCAGCAGCCAAGTTTGGGCTAGCGGGTCCTACAATGAGCAGTTCTTC. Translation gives CASSQVWASGSYNEQFF.

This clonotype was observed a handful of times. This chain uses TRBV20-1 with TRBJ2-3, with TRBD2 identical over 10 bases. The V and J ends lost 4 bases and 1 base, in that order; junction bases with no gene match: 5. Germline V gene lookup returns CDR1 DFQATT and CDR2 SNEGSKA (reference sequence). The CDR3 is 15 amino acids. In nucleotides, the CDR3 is TGCAGTGCTACACAAGCGGGGGGGGGCACAGATACGCAGTATTTT. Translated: CSATQAGGGTDTQYF.

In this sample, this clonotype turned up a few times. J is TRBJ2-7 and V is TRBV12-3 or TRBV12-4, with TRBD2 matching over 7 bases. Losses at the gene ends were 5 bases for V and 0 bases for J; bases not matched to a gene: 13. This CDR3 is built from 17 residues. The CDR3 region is CASSGAGTNINSYEQYF. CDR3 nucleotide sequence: TGTGCCAGCAGTGGAGCGGGGACCAATATTAACTCCTACGAGCAGTACTTC.

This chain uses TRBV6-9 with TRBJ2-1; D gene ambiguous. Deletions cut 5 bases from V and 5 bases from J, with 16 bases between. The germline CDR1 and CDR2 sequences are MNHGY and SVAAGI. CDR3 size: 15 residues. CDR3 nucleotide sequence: TGTGCCAGCAGTGGATTCCCGGACCGGAACAATGAGCAGTTCTTC. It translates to CASSGFPDRNNEQFF.

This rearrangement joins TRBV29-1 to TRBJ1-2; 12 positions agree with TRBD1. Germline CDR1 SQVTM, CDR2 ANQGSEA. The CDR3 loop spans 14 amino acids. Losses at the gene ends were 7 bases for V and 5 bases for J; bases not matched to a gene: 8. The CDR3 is CSALPGQGAYGYTF. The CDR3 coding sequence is TGCAGCGCCTTACCGGGACAGGGGGCGTATGGCTACACCTTC.

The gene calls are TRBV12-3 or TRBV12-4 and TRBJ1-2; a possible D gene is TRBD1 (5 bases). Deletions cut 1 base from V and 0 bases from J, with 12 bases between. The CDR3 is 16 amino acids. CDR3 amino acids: CASSLGYGGTNYGYTF. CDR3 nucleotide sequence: TGTGCCAGCAGTTTAGGTTATGGGGGGACTAACTATGGCTACACCTTC.

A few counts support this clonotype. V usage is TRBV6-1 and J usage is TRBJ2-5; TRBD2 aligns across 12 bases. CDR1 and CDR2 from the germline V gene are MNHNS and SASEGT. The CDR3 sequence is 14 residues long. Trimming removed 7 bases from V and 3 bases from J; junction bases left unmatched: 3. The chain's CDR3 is CASTSGGAEETQYF. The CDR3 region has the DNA TGTGCCAGCACTAGCGGGGGGGCCGAAGAGACCCAGTACTTC.

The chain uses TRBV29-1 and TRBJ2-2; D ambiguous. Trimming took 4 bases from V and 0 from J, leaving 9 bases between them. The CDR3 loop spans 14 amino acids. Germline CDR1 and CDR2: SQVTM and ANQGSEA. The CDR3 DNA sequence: TGCAGCGTTGTTGGGTTATCGAACACCGGGGAGCTGTTTTTT. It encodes CSVVGLSNTGELFF.

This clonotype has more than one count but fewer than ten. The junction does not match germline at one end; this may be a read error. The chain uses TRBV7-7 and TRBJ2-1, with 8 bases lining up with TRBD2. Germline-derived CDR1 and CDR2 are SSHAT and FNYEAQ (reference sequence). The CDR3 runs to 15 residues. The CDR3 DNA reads TGTGCTAGCAGCCGCTGGGGGGTAGCGGGAAATGAGCAGTTCTTC. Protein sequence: CASSRWGVAGNEQFF.

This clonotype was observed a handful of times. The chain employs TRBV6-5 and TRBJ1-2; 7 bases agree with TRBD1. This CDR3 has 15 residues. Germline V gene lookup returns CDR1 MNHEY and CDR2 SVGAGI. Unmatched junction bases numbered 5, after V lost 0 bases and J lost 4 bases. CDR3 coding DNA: TGTGCCAGCAGTTACTCGGGGGGACAGCTCTATGGCTACACCTTC. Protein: CASSYSGGQLYGYTF.

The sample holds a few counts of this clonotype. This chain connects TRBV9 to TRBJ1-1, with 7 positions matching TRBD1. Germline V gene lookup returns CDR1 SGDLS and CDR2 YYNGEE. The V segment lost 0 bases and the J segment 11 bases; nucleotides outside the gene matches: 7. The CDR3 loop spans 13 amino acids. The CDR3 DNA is TGTGCCAGCAGCGTAGCCTCTGACAGGGCGGCTTTCTTT. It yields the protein CASSVASDRAAFF. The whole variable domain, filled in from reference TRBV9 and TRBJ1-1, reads DSGVTQTPKHLITATGQRVTLRCSPRSGDLSVYWYQQSLDQGLQFLIQYYNGEERAKGNILERFSAQQFPDLHSELNLSSLELGDSALYFCASSVASDRAAFFGQGTRLTVV.

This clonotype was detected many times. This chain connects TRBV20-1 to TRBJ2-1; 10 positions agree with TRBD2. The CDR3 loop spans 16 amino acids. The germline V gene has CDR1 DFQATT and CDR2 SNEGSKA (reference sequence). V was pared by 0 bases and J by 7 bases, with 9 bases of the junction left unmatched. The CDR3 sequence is CSARDASGGAGNEQFF. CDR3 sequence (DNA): TGCAGTGCTAGAGATGCCAGCGGGGGGGCTGGGAATGAGCAGTTCTTC.

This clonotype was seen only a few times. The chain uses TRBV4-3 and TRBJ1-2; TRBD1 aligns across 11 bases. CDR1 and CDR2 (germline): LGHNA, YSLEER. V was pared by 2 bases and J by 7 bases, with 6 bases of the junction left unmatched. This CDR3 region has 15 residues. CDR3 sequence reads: CASSQSPGQGGGYTF. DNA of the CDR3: TGCGCCAGCAGCCAATCTCCGGGACAGGGGGGTGGCTACACCTTC.

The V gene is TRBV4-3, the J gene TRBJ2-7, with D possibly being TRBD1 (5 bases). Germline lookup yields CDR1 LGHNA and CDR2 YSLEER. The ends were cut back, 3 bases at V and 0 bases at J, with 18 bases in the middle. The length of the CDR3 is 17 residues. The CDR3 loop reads CASSQKAAGRYSYEQYF. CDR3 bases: TGCGCCAGCAGCCAGAAGGCGGCAGGGCGATACTCCTACGAGCAGTACTTC.

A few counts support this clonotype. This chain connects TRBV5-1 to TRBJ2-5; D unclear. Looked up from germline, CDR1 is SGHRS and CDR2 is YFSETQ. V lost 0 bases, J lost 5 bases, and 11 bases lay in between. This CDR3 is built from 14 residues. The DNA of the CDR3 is TGCGCCAGCAGCTTGGGGGGTACCAAGGAGACCCAGTACTTC. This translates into CASSLGGTKETQYF.

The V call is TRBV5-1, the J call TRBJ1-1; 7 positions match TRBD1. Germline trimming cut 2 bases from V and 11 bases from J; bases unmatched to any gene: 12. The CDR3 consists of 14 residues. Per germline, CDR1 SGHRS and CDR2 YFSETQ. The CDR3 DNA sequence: TGCGCCAGCAGCTTAGGACAGGCTGAGACGGTCGCTTTCTTT. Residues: CASSLGQAETVAFF.

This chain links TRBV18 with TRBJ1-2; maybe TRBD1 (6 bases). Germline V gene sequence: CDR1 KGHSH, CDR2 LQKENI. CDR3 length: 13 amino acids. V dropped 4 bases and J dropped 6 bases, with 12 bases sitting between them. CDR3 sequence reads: CASSRGQSDGYTF. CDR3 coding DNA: TGTGCCAGCTCACGTGGACAGAGTGATGGCTACACCTTC.

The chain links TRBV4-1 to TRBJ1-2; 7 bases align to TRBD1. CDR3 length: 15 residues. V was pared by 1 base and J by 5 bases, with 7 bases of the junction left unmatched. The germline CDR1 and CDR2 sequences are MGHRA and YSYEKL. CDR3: CASSQGPGQSYGYTF. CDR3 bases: TGCGCCAGCAGCCAAGGGCCGGGACAGTCGTATGGCTACACCTTC.